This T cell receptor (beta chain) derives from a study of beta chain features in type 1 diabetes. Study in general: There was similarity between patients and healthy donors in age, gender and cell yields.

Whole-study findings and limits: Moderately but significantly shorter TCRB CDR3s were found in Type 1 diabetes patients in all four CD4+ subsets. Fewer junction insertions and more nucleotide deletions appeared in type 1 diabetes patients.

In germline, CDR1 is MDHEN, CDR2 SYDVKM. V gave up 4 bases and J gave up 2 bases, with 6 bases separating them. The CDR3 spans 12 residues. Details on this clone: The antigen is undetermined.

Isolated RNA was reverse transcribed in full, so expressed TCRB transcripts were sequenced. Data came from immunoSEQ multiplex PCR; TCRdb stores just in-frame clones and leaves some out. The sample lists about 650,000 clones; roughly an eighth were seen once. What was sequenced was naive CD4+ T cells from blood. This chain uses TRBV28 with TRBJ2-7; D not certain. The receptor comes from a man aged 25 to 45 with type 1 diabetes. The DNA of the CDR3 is TGTGCCAGCAGTTCCCGTCCCTACGAGCAGTACTTC. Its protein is CASSSRPYEQYF.